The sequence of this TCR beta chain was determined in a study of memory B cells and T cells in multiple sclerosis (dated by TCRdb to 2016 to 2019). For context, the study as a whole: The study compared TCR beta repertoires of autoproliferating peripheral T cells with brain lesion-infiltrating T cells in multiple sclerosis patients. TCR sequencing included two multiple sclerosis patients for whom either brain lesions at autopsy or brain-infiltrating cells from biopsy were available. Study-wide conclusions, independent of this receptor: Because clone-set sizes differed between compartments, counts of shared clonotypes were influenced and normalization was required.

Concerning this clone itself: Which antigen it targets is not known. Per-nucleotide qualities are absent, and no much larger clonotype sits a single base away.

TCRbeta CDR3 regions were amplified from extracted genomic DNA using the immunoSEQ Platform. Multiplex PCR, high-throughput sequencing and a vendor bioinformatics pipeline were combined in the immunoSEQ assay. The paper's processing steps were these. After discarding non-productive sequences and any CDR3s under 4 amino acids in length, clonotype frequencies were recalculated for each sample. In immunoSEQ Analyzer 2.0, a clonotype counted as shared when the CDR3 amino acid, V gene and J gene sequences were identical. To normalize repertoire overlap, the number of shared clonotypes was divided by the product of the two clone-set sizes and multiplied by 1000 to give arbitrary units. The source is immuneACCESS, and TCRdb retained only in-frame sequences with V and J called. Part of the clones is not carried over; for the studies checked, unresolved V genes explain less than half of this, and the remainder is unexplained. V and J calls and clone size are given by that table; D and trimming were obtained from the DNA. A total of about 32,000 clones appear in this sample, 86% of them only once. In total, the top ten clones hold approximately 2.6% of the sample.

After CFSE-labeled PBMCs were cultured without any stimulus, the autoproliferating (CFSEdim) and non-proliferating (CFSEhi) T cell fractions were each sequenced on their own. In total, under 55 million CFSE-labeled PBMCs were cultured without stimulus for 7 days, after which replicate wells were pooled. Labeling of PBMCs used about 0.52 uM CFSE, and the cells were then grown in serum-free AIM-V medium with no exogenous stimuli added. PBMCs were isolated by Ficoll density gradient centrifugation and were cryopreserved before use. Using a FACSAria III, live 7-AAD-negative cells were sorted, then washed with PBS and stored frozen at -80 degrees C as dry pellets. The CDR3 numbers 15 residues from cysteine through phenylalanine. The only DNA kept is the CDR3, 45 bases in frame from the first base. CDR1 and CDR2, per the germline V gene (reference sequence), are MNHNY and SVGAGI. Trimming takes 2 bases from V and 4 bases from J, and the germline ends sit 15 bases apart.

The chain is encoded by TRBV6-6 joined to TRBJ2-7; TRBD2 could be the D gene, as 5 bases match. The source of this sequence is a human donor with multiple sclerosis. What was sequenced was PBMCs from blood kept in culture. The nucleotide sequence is TGTGCCAGCAGTTACCACAAGGGCCTAGCTTACGAGCAGTACTTC. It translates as CASSYHKGLAYEQYF.